The 28 T cell receptor beta chains given below trace back to one sample, sequenced in a study of Ad26.COV2.S vaccination and SARS-CoV-2 variants. Clones were read by immunoSEQ multiplex PCR, and TCRdb kept only the in-frame ones, dropping some. The sample holds some 340,000 clones, about 82% seen once. Treatment reported: 15 to 20 received Ad26.COV2.S at low or high dose, single or two shots; several received placebo; per-sample allocation not given. It was on day 63 after the first vaccine or placebo injection that samples were taken. Here the sequenced sample was peripheral blood, taken in a trial of Ad26.COV2.S vaccine versus placebo. All receptors come from a person between 18 and 65 years old who received the Ad26.COV2.S COVID-19 vaccine or a placebo.

This clone was detected only a few times. This chain uses TRBV20-1 with TRBJ2-1; D unresolved. The CDR3 totals 11 residues. Trimming took off 5 bases at V and 11 bases at J, with 13 bases between the two ends. Germline V gene lookup returns CDR1 DFQATT and CDR2 SNEGSKA (reference sequence). CDR3 protein: CSAGIGQKQFF. Written as DNA, the CDR3 is TGCAGTGCTGGGATCGGGCAGAAGCAGTTCTTC.

The chain joins TRBV4-1 to TRBJ2-1; 12 bases match TRBD2. The trim removed 1 base at V and 6 bases at J, leaving 16 bases unmatched. Germline V lookup: CDR1 MGHRA, CDR2 YSYEKL. This CDR3 contains 20 residues. CDR3 sequence reads: CASSQGVTSGGFPGGNEQFF. CDR3 coding DNA: TGCGCCAGCAGCCAAGGGGTGACTAGCGGGGGCTTCCCGGGGGGCAATGAGCAGTTCTTC.

This clone was observed a handful of times. The genes are TRBV5-6 and TRBJ2-2; D is undetermined. The germline V and J ends were trimmed by 1 base and 0 bases, with 7 bases remaining between them. This CDR3 contains 15 residues. The germline CDR1 and CDR2 sequences are SGHDT and YYEEEE. The chain's CDR3 is CASSLISANTGELFF. The CDR3 DNA sequence: TGTGCCAGCAGCTTGATTTCGGCGAACACCGGGGAGCTGTTTTTT. The full variable domain, with the rest looked up from reference TRBV5-6 and TRBJ2-2, is DAGVTQSPTHLIKTRGQQVTLRCSPKSGHDTVSWYQQALGQGPQFIFQYYEEEERQRGNFPDRFSGHQFPNYSSELNVNALLLGDSALYLCASSLISANTGELFFGEGSRLTVL.

This clone was counted only a few times. The chain combines TRBV20-1 with TRBJ1-2, with a weak D call TRBD1 (6 bases). The V gene's germline CDR1 is DFQATT and CDR2 SNEGSKA (reference sequence). CDR3 length equals 11 residues. V gave up 2 bases and J gave up 10 bases, with 11 bases separating them. CDR3 loop: CSARPGQIYTF. As DNA, the CDR3 is TGCAGTGCTAGACCCGGACAGATCTACACCTTC.

The chain uses TRBV5-1 and TRBJ2-1; D gene uncertain. Per germline, CDR1 SGHRS and CDR2 YFSETQ. V lost 0 bases and J lost 9, with 13 bases in between. The CDR3 covers 14 residues. This CDR3 is CASSLEGRIGEQFF. CDR3 in DNA: TGCGCCAGCAGCTTGGAAGGTCGGATCGGTGAGCAGTTCTTC.

The rearrangement joins TRBV4-2 to TRBJ2-3, with TRBD1 matching 12 bases. Germline-derived CDR1 and CDR2 are LGHNA and YNFKEQ. This CDR3 spans 18 amino acids. J gave up 3 bases and V 1 base, and 8 bases lay outside the gene matches. In nucleotides, the CDR3 is TGTGCCAGCAGCCAAGCCGCGGGGGGACAGGGGGCAACAGATACGCAGTATTTT. Translation gives CASSQAAGGQGATDTQYF.

This chain joins TRBV2 and TRBJ1-2; D call uncertain. The CDR3 runs 11 residues. Germline V CDR1 and CDR2: SNHLY, FYNNEI. The V gene lost 8 bases and the J gene lost 8 bases, with 12 bases spanning the gap. CDR3 region: CASDAWRGYTF. The CDR3, as DNA: TGTGCCAGCGACGCCTGGCGAGGCTACACCTTC.

The V call is TRBV4-1, the J call TRBJ1-1; D is unresolved. The CDR3 is made up of 14 amino acids. Germline CDR1 MGHRA, CDR2 YSYEKL. Trimming took off 2 bases at V and 2 bases at J, with 9 bases between the two ends. Written as DNA, the CDR3 is TGCGCCAGCAGCCAAATTGGATCAAACACTGAAGCTTTCTTT. Its protein product is CASSQIGSNTEAFF.

This chain connects TRBV5-8 to TRBJ2-3, with D perhaps TRBD2 (5 bases). CDR1 SGHTS and CDR2 YDEGEE come from the germline V gene. V was trimmed by 4 bases and J by 0 bases, leaving 15 bases between them. This CDR3 is built from 16 residues. CDR3 DNA: TGTGCCAGCAGCCTGGGTTTTACGGGAAGCACAGATACGCAGTATTTT. Its protein product is CASSLGFTGSTDTQYF.

The chain carries TRBV19 and TRBJ2-1, with TRBD2 matching over 10 bases. Germline-derived CDR1 and CDR2 are LNHDA and SQIVND (reference sequence). Unmatched junction bases numbered 9, after V lost 6 bases and J lost 7 bases. The CDR3 sequence is 15 residues long. CDR3 protein: CASSLTSGRGNEQFF. The DNA of the CDR3 is TGTGCCAGTAGCCTGACTAGCGGGCGAGGAAATGAGCAGTTCTTC. The entire variable domain, with the rest obtained from reference TRBV19 and TRBJ2-1, is as follows: DGGITQSPKYLFRKEGQNVTLSCEQNLNHDAMYWYRQDPGQGLRLIYYSQIVNDFQKGDIAEGYSVSREKKESFPLTVTSAQKNPTAFYLCASSLTSGRGNEQFFGPGTRLTVL.

The gene calls are TRBV19 and TRBJ2-7; D may correspond to TRBD1 or TRBD2 (5 bases each). The CDR3 is made up of 14 amino acids. V shed 4 bases and J shed 4 bases, with 14 bases lying between them. Germline CDR1 LNHDA, CDR2 SQIVND (reference sequence). The CDR3 sequence is CASSTRDGLYEQYF. CDR3 bases: TGTGCCAGTAGTACCCGGGACGGACTTTACGAGCAGTACTTC. The variable domain in full, completed from reference TRBV19 and TRBJ2-7, reads DGGITQSPKYLFRKEGQNVTLSCEQNLNHDAMYWYRQDPGQGLRLIYYSQIVNDFQKGDIAEGYSVSREKKESFPLTVTSAQKNPTAFYLCASSTRDGLYEQYFGPGTRLTVT.

Points on this clone: Other DNA sequences in the same sample also yield this CDR3. This chain connects TRBV7-2 to TRBJ1-6; D gene uncertain. CDR1 and CDR2 from the germline V gene are SGHTA and FQGNSA. V was trimmed by 5 bases and J by 0 bases, leaving 8 bases between them. The CDR3 totals 15 residues. The CDR3 region has the DNA TGTGCCAGCAGCCTAGAGAGCTCCTATAATTCACCCCTCCACTTT. Translation: CASSLESSYNSPLHF.

The rearrangement uses TRBV30 and TRBJ1-1; perhaps TRBD1 as D (6 bases). Germline V lookup: CDR1 GTSNPN, CDR2 SVGIG (reference sequence). With 4 bases removed from V and 2 bases from J, the gap between germline ends came to 11 bases. This CDR3 spans 13 amino acids. The CDR3 loop is CAWTGQSNTEAFF. For the CDR3, the DNA is TGTGCCTGGACGGGACAAAGTAACACTGAAGCTTTCTTT.

This clone was seen only a few times. The chain uses TRBV5-5 and TRBJ1-2, with TRBD1 as a possible D gene (6 bases). Germline V CDR1 and CDR2: SGHKS, YYEKEE (reference sequence). The CDR3 covers 12 residues. V was shortened by 2 bases and J by 14 bases, with 16 bases between the two germline ends. Here the CDR3 DNA reads TGTGCCAGCAGCTTAAGGGACACCCCCCTAACCTTC. Translated, it gives CASSLRDTPLTF.

V and J are TRBV15 and TRBJ2-5; weak D call: TRBD1 (5 bases). The CDR3 is made up of 15 amino acids. V was shortened by 1 base and J by 0 bases, with 9 bases between the two germline ends. Looked up from germline, CDR1 is LNHNV and CDR2 is YYDKDF (reference sequence). CDR3: CATSRADSNQETQYF. CDR3 bases: TGTGCCACCAGCAGAGCAGACAGCAACCAAGAGACCCAGTACTTC.

This clone was counted only a few times. This chain links TRBV3-1 (or the pseudogene TRBV3-2) with TRBJ2-2; the D gene is possibly TRBD1 (6 bases). The CDR3 totals 13 residues. V lost 4 bases and J lost 6, with 9 bases in between. Germline lookup yields CDR1 LGHDT and CDR2 YNNKEL (reference sequence). The CDR3 spells CASSLPGAGELFF. DNA of the CDR3: TGTGCCAGCAGCCTTCCAGGGGCCGGGGAGCTGTTTTTT.

This clone was picked up one time. The CDR3 reads CSVEGRYSNQPQHF. The CDR3 DNA is TGCAGCGTTGAAGGACGTTATAGCAATCAGCCCCAGCATTTT. J is TRBJ1-5 and V is TRBV29-1; no definite D call. CDR3 length: 14 amino acids. Germline CDR1 SQVTM, CDR2 ANQGSEA. The V end was cut by 1 base, the J end by 0 bases, with 7 bases between.

The chain carries TRBV15 and TRBJ2-7, with a tentative D call TRBD1 (6 bases). The V gene lost 3 bases and the J gene lost 0 bases, with 21 bases spanning the gap. Germline assignment: CDR1 LNHNV and CDR2 YYDKDF (reference sequence). The CDR3 spans 18 residues. CDR3 DNA: TGTGCCACCAGCAGCACTTTCAGCATCAGACAGGCCTCCTACGAGCAGTACTTC. It yields the protein CATSSTFSIRQASYEQYF.

This clone was observed once. The V gene is TRBV4-1, the J gene TRBJ1-6; D is unclear. The CDR3 length is 16 residues. The germline V gene encodes CDR1 MGHRA and CDR2 YSYEKL. Trimming took off 1 base at V and 6 bases at J, with 13 bases between the two ends. The CDR3 region has the DNA TGCGCCAGCAGCCAAGCGTGGGCCCCGGCTAATTCACCCCTCCACTTT. Residues: CASSQAWAPANSPLHF.

The V gene is TRBV6-5, the J gene TRBJ1-6; a weak D match, TRBD1 (5 bases). Germline CDR1 MNHEY, CDR2 SVGAGI. Trimming removed 3 bases at V and 0 bases at J, with 9 bases between. The CDR3 consists of 16 residues. The CDR3 region has the DNA TGTGCCAGCAGTTATGGGGGAAGCTCCTATAATTCACCCCTCCACTTT. It translates to CASSYGGSSYNSPLHF.

The chain has TRBV4-1 and TRBJ1-2, with no clear D. The CDR3 length is 15 residues. CDR1 is MGHRA, CDR2 YSYEKL, per germline. V dropped 4 bases and J dropped 8 bases, with 20 bases sitting between them. This CDR3 reads CASSRLESTPGGYTF. CDR3 bases: TGCGCCAGCAGCCGCCTAGAATCAACCCCGGGAGGCTACACCTTC.

The chain joins TRBV6-5 to TRBJ2-5, with TRBD1 matching over 7 bases. V shed 7 bases, J shed 2 bases, and the junction held 7 bases outside the gene matches. This CDR3 contains 14 residues. CDR1 and CDR2 from the germline V gene are MNHEY and SVGAGI. CDR3 sequence: CASKWTGQQETQYF. CDR3 coding DNA: TGTGCCAGCAAATGGACAGGTCAACAAGAGACCCAGTACTTC.

This clone turned up a few times. The CDR3 spells CASSQDPSRLAGGTDTQYF. CDR3 DNA: TGCGCCAGCAGCCAAGATCCAAGCCGACTAGCGGGGGGGACAGATACGCAGTATTTT. The J gene is TRBJ2-3, the V gene TRBV4-1; 14 bases are a match to TRBD2. J lost 3 bases, V lost 0 bases, and 8 bases had no gene match. Germline V CDR1 and CDR2: MGHRA, YSYEKL. The CDR3 covers 19 residues.

The CDR3 protein is CASSSGTAYYEQYF. In DNA, the CDR3 is TGTGCCAGCAGCTCCGGGACAGCTTATTACGAGCAGTACTTC. The chain has TRBV11-3 and TRBJ2-7, with 7 nucleotides matching TRBD1. After removal of 4 bases from V and 4 bases from J, the junction contained 7 bases not matched to a gene. The length of the CDR3 is 14 residues. Germline V gives CDR1 SGHNT, CDR2 YENEEA. Full variable domain (outside the CDR3, taken from reference TRBV11-3 and TRBJ2-7): EAGVVQSPRYKIIEKKQPVAFWCNPISGHNTLYWYLQNLGQGPELLIRYENEEAVDDSQLPKDRFSAERLKGVDSTLKIQPAELGDSAVYLCASSSGTAYYEQYFGPGTRLTVT.

The chain combines TRBV9 with TRBJ2-5; 8 bases agree with TRBD1. The CDR3 covers 14 residues. Germline V gene lookup returns CDR1 SGDLS and CDR2 YYNGEE. Unmatched junction bases numbered 4, after V lost 1 base and J lost 5 bases. CDR3 protein: CASSVQGAGETQYF. In DNA, the CDR3 is TGTGCCAGCAGCGTACAGGGGGCTGGGGAGACCCAGTACTTC.

This clone was seen more than once but under ten times. The genes are TRBV28 and TRBJ1-3, with D hard to call. The germline V gene encodes CDR1 MDHEN and CDR2 SYDVKM. The length of the CDR3 is 13 residues. Trimming left V 10 bases short and J 2 bases short, with 12 bases between. This chain's CDR3 is CATALRTGNTIYF. CDR3 sequence (DNA): TGTGCCACCGCGTTAAGGACTGGAAACACCATATATTTT.

This clone showed up just once. The V gene is TRBV3-1 (or the pseudogene TRBV3-2), the J gene TRBJ1-1; D call uncertain. Germline-derived CDR1 and CDR2 are LGHDT and YNNKEL (reference sequence). V was trimmed by 2 bases and J by 4 bases, leaving 14 bases between them. The CDR3 is made up of 15 amino acids. CDR3 region: CASSQRIQVFTEAFF. The CDR3 DNA reads as TGTGCCAGCAGCCAACGAATCCAGGTTTTCACTGAAGCTTTCTTT.

V and J are TRBV29-1 and TRBJ2-1; D is ambiguous. The V end was cut by 4 bases, the J end by 0 bases, with 7 bases between. The CDR3 is 13 residues long. Germline V gene lookup returns CDR1 SQVTM and CDR2 ANQGSEA. CDR3: CSVGPSSYNEQFF. The CDR3 nucleotides are TGCAGCGTTGGTCCCAGCTCCTACAATGAGCAGTTCTTC.